The 26 T cell receptor beta chains in this list originate from one sample, sequenced in a study of T cells in Graves' hyperthyroidism and ophthalmopathy. There were TCR beta CDR3 regions amplified from RNA transcripts. A first-round RT-PCR of the TCR CDR3 used the HTBI primer set. TCRdb independently ran MiXCR on the multiplex PCR reads; one entry per CDR3 protein. Among more than 350,000 distinct CDR3 sequences listed, 13% to 15% were seen once. Sequencing input: blood. The receptors here all came from a woman in her fifties or sixties with Graves' ophthalmopathy.

This clonotype occurred many times. The V and J genes are TRBV6-2 or TRBV6-3 and TRBJ2-5; D call uncertain. Germline CDR1 and CDR2: MNHEY and SVGEGT. This CDR3 has 14 residues. Deletions cut 1 base from V and 5 bases from J, with 11 bases between. Here the CDR3 reads CASSYFSGGETQYF. The CDR3 DNA reads TGTGCCAGCAGTTACTTCTCCGGTGGGGAGACCCAGTACTTC.

This clonotype was recorded many times. The chain recombines TRBV3-1 with TRBJ2-1; D may be TRBD2 (6 bases). The CDR3 sequence is 16 residues long. Germline CDR1 LGHDT, CDR2 YNNKEL (reference sequence). Trimming took 1 base from V and 4 from J, leaving 14 bases between them. CDR3 sequence (DNA): TGTGCCAGCAGCCAAGGTATACGCCGGGAGTACAATGAGCAGTTCTTC. This translates into CASSQGIRREYNEQFF.

This clonotype was seen at least ten times. The V and J genes are TRBV28 and TRBJ2-7; TRBD1 matches 9 bases. This CDR3 comprises 12 residues. Germline trimming cut 5 bases from V and 9 bases from J; bases unmatched to any gene: 5. Germline CDR1 MDHEN, CDR2 SYDVKM. CDR3 loop: CASSRTGAAQYF. DNA of the CDR3: TGTGCCAGCAGTAGGACAGGGGCCGCGCAGTACTTC.

The gene calls are TRBV27 and TRBJ1-2, with D possibly matching TRBD1 (6 bases). V lost 6 bases and J lost 1, with 27 bases in between. Germline V lookup: CDR1 MNHEY, CDR2 SMNVEV (reference sequence). The CDR3 covers 19 residues. This CDR3 is CASSSLRRTQGQSNYGYTF. Written as DNA, the CDR3 is TGTGCCAGCAGCAGTTTAAGGAGGACCCAGGGACAAAGTAACTATGGCTACACCTTC.

This clonotype was counted ten times or more. V usage is TRBV28 and J usage is TRBJ2-1; the D gene is possibly TRBD1 (8 bases). The CDR3 has 21 residues. Germline V gene data show CDR1 as MDHEN and CDR2 as SYDVKM. Trimming pared 6 bases from V and 6 bases from J, leaving 36 bases between. DNA of the CDR3: TGTGCCAGCAGGGGGGGGAAGGTGGCAGGGGGCACGGGCAAGGGCATCAATGAGCAGTTCTTC. This encodes CASRGGKVAGGTGKGINEQFF.

This clonotype was observed at least ten times. This chain joins TRBV7-8 and TRBJ2-1; 8 nucleotides align to TRBD1. The CDR3 contains 15 residues. Unmatched junction bases numbered 13, after V lost 5 bases and J lost 10 bases. Germline CDR1 SGHVS, CDR2 FQNEAQ. The CDR3 DNA follows: TGTGCCAGCAGCCCCGGACAGGGTGACCTAGGGGAGCAGTTCTTC. Protein: CASSPGQGDLGEQFF.

This clonotype has at least ten counts. V and J are TRBV28 and TRBJ1-6; 7 bases are a match to TRBD1. CDR3 length equals 17 residues. Per germline, CDR1 MDHEN and CDR2 SYDVKM. After removal of 2 bases from V and 7 bases from J, the junction contained 11 bases not matched to a gene. CDR3 protein: CASSLPIYRGSNSPLHF. The DNA for the CDR3 is TGTGCCAGCAGTTTACCAATCTACAGGGGATCCAATTCACCCCTCCACTTT. Looking up the rest from reference TRBV28 and TRBJ1-6 gives the full variable domain: DVKVTQSSRYLVKRTGEKVFLECVQDMDHENMFWYRQDPGLGLRLIYFSYDVKMKEKGDIPEGYSVSREKKERFSLILESASTNQTSMYLCASSLPIYRGSNSPLHFGNGTRLTVT.

This clonotype was detected many times. This chain connects TRBV7-9 to TRBJ2-5; D is perhaps TRBD2 (5 bases). V gave up 3 bases and J gave up 4 bases, with 18 bases separating them. Germline V gene data show CDR1 as SEHNR and CDR2 as FQNEAQ (reference sequence). This CDR3 region has 16 residues. CDR3 protein: CASSLTGGPSLETQYF. CDR3 DNA: TGTGCCAGCAGCTTGACGGGCGGGCCTTCTTTAGAGACCCAGTACTTC.

In its sample, this clonotype was seen a few times. The rearrangement joins TRBV4-1 to TRBJ1-3; D not resolved. V was trimmed by 5 bases and J by 3 bases, leaving 14 bases between them. The CDR3 has 15 amino acids. Germline CDR1 MGHRA, CDR2 YSYEKL. CDR3 protein: CASSSLGLRGNTIYF. The CDR3 DNA reads as TGCGCCAGCAGCTCCCTTGGGTTGCGTGGAAACACCATATATTTT.

This clonotype was recorded many times. V usage is TRBV11-3 and J usage is TRBJ2-7, with TRBD2 matching over 7 bases. The germline V gene has CDR1 SGHNT and CDR2 YENEEA. The CDR3 totals 12 residues. J gave up 6 bases and V 4 bases, and 3 bases lay outside the gene matches. The CDR3 DNA reads TGTGCCAGCAGCTCAGGACTAGTCGAGCAGTACTTC. Protein product: CASSSGLVEQYF.

This clonotype was seen many times. The chain uses TRBV5-1 and TRBJ2-1; 7 bases are shared with TRBD1. V trimming: 0 bases; J trimming: 2 bases; junction bases outside the gene matches: 2. The CDR3 runs to 15 residues. Germline-derived CDR1 and CDR2 are SGHRS and YFSETQ. The CDR3 reads CASSLVGTAYNEQFF. The CDR3 DNA reads as TGCGCCAGCAGCTTGGTCGGGACAGCCTACAATGAGCAGTTCTTC.

This clonotype was counted at least ten times. The gene calls are TRBV5-1 and TRBJ2-5; 9 positions match TRBD2. There are 15 residues in the CDR3. Germline assignment: CDR1 SGHRS and CDR2 YFSETQ. After removal of 1 base from V and 5 bases from J, the junction contained 6 bases not matched to a gene. The DNA for the CDR3 is TGCGCCAGCAGCTTGCGCGCGGGAGGGGGCGAGACCCAGTACTTC. Protein sequence: CASSLRAGGGETQYF.

This clonotype has a count of ten or more. The chain joins TRBV7-3 to TRBJ2-2, with D maybe TRBD2 (5 bases). There are 17 residues in the CDR3. Deletions cut 5 bases from V and 0 bases from J, with 16 bases between. Germline CDR1 is SGHTA and CDR2 is FQGTGA. As DNA, the CDR3 is TGTGCCAGCAGCCTACTGCCGGGAACTACGAACACCGGGGAGCTGTTTTTT. It specifies CASSLLPGTTNTGELFF.

This clonotype was observed many times. The chain carries TRBV7-9 and TRBJ2-7, with a possible D match to TRBD2 (6 bases). The CDR3 runs 16 residues. CDR1 and CDR2 (germline): SEHNR, FQNEAQ (reference sequence). V lost 0 bases and J 0 bases, leaving 12 bases between the germline ends. The CDR3 spells CASSLAAGTSSYEQYF. The CDR3 DNA reads TGTGCCAGCAGCTTAGCGGCGGGGACCAGCTCCTACGAGCAGTACTTC.

This chain joins TRBV11-2 and TRBJ2-3; 13 positions match TRBD2. The CDR3 extends over 18 amino acids. CDR1 is SGHAT and CDR2 is FQNNGV in the germline V gene. V gave up 1 base and J gave up 2 bases; unmatched junction bases: 6. The CDR3 DNA reads as TGTGCCAGCAGCTTAGGGACTAGCGGGAGAGCTACCACAGATACGCAGTATTTT. Its protein is CASSLGTSGRATTDTQYF.

This clonotype was observed a single time. The chain joins TRBV5-1 to TRBJ2-2; 10 bases are shared with TRBD2. Germline CDR1 reads SGHRS; CDR2 reads YFSETQ. The CDR3 runs to 17 residues. After removal of 1 base from V and 4 bases from J, the junction contained 7 bases not matched to a gene. This chain's CDR3 is CASSLSPLAGATGELFF. The CDR3 DNA reads TGCGCCAGCAGCTTGTCTCCTCTAGCGGGAGCCACCGGGGAGCTGTTTTTT.

This clonotype was detected ten times or more. The J gene is TRBJ2-1, the V gene TRBV5-6; D is unresolved. Trimming removed 1 base from V and 4 bases from J, with 15 bases in between. CDR3 length: 16 residues. Germline CDR1 reads SGHDT; CDR2 reads YYEEEE. The CDR3 region has the DNA TGTGCCAGCAGCTTGTGGGGTCGCGGAAATTACAATGAGCAGTTCTTC. Protein sequence: CASSLWGRGNYNEQFF.

This clonotype was counted ten times or more. The J gene is TRBJ2-1, the V gene TRBV20-1, with D hard to call. V gave up 3 bases and J gave up 3 bases, with 12 bases separating them. The CDR3 spans 14 residues. Germline CDR1 is DFQATT and CDR2 is SNEGSKA (reference sequence). The CDR3 region has the DNA TGCAGTGCTAGTTCCGAGAACGTCTACAATGAGCAGTTCTTC. This encodes CSASSENVYNEQFF.

Worth noting for this clonotype: This may stem from a read error, because a much larger clone lies one nucleotide away. The chain carries TRBV27 and TRBJ2-7; D tentatively fits TRBD1 or TRBD2 (5 bases each). The CDR3 is made up of 14 amino acids. CDR1 and CDR2 (germline): MNHEY, SMNVEV (reference sequence). The V and J ends lost 8 bases and 1 base respectively, with 15 bases between them. CDR3 amino acids: CASGNRGRSYEQYF. In DNA, the CDR3 is TGTGCCAGCGGAAACCGGGGCAGGTCCTACGAGCAGTACTTC.

In this sample, this clonotype turned up a few times. This chain connects TRBV3-1 to TRBJ2-5; 7 bases align to TRBD2. From germline, CDR1 is LGHDT and CDR2 YNNKEL (reference sequence). Losses at the gene ends were 0 bases for V and 5 bases for J; bases not matched to a gene: 9. The CDR3 spans 16 residues. In DNA, the CDR3 is TGTGCCAGCAGCCAAGAAAGAGGGAGGGCCTTGGAGACCCAGTACTTC. Protein sequence: CASSQERGRALETQYF.

Ten or more counts support this clonotype. The chain is built from TRBV2 and TRBJ2-5; 7 bases align to TRBD1. The V gene end was trimmed by 6 bases and the J gene end by 5 bases; junction bases not matched to a gene: 6. Per the germline V gene, CDR1 is SNHLY and CDR2 is FYNNEI. The CDR3 runs to 13 residues. The CDR3, as DNA: TGTGCCAGCAGCGACAGGGTTGAGGAGACCCAGTACTTC. It is translated as CASSDRVEETQYF.

In its sample, this clonotype was seen many times. The gene calls are TRBV12-3 or TRBV12-4 and TRBJ2-7; 8 bases align to TRBD2. This CDR3 contains 12 residues. V was pared by 6 bases and J by 5 bases, with 3 bases of the junction left unmatched. CDR3 amino acids: CASSRSGNEQYF. The DNA for the CDR3 is TGTGCCAGCAGCCGTAGCGGGAACGAGCAGTACTTC.

This clonotype showed up many times. The chain joins TRBV2 to TRBJ2-7; D gene ambiguous. Trimming left V 2 bases short and J 3 bases short, with 11 bases between. The CDR3 has 14 residues. Germline V CDR1 and CDR2: SNHLY, FYNNEI. The DNA for the CDR3 is TGTGCCAGCAGTGAATTGGCAGCAGGCTACGAGCAGTACTTC. Translated, it gives CASSELAAGYEQYF.

V is TRBV6-1 and J is TRBJ1-5; 7 bases agree with TRBD1. From germline, CDR1 is MNHNS and CDR2 SASEGT. The CDR3 covers 15 residues. V gave up 3 bases and J gave up 6 bases; unmatched junction bases: 8. The CDR3 bases are TGTGCCAGCAGTGAGACAGGGTCTCTCACTCAGCCCCAGCATTTT. The encoded protein is CASSETGSLTQPQHF.

In this sample, this clonotype turned up many times. The V and J genes are TRBV20-1 and TRBJ2-7; D tentatively reads TRBD1 or TRBD2 (6 bases each). V lost 3 bases and J 1 base, leaving 13 bases between the germline ends. This CDR3 spans 14 amino acids. Germline V gene sequence: CDR1 DFQATT, CDR2 SNEGSKA (reference sequence). DNA of the CDR3: TGCAGTGCTAGGCGAGGGGGGTCGTCCTACGAGCAGTACTTC. It specifies CSARRGGSSYEQYF.

Ten or more counts support this clonotype. The chain employs TRBV12-3 or TRBV12-4 and TRBJ2-7; D is ambiguous. Between the trimmed V and J ends, which lost 1 base and 0 bases, there was a span of 7 bases. The CDR3 is made up of 14 amino acids. This chain's CDR3 is CASSLGAISYEQYF. The CDR3 DNA reads TGTGCCAGCAGTTTAGGAGCTATCTCCTACGAGCAGTACTTC.